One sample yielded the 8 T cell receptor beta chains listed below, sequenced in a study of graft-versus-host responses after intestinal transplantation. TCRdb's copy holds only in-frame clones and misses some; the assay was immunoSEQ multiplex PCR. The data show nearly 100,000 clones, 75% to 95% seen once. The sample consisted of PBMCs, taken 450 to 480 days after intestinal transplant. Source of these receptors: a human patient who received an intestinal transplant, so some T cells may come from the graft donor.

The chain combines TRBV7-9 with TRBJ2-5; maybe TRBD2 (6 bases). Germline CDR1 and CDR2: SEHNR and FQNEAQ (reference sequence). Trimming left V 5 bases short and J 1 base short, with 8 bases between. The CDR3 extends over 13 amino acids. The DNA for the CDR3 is TGTGCCAGCAGCCCTAGCGCCCAAGAGACCCAGTACTTC. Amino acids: CASSPSAQETQYF.

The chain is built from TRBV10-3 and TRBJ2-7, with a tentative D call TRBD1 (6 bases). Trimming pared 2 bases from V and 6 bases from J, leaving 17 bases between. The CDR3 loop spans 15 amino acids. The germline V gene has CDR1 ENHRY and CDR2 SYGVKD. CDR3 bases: TGTGCCATCAGTGAGCCGCACCCACAGGGTTCCGAGCAGTACTTC. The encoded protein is CAISEPHPQGSEQYF.

Here the CDR3 reads CASSLRGDRVYGYTF. CDR3 DNA sequence: TGCGCCAGCAGCTTGCGGGGTGACAGGGTATATGGCTACACCTTC. V gene TRBV5-1 combines with J gene TRBJ1-2; TRBD1 agrees at 7 bases. The V gene end was trimmed by 1 base and the J gene end by 5 bases; junction bases not matched to a gene: 8. The CDR3 is 15 residues long. Germline V gene sequence: CDR1 SGHRS, CDR2 YFSETQ.

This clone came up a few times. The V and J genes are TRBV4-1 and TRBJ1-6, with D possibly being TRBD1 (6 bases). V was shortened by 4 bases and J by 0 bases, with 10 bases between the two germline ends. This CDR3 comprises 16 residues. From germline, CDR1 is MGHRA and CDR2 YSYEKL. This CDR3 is CASSPGQISYNSPLHF. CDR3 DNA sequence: TGCGCCAGCAGCCCCGGACAGATCTCCTATAATTCACCCCTCCACTTT.

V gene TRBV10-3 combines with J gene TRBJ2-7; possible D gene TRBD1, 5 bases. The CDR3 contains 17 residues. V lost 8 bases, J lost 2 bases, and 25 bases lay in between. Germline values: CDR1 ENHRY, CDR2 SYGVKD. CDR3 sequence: CAIGAGNPSLGTYEQYF. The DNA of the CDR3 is TGTGCCATCGGGGCAGGGAATCCTTCCCTAGGAACCTACGAGCAGTACTTC.

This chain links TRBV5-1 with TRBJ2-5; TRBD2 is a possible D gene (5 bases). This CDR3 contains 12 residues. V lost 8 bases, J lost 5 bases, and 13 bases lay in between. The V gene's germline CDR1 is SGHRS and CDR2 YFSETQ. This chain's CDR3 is CARRACGETQYF. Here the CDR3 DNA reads TGCGCCAGGAGGGCTTGTGGGGAGACCCAGTACTTC.

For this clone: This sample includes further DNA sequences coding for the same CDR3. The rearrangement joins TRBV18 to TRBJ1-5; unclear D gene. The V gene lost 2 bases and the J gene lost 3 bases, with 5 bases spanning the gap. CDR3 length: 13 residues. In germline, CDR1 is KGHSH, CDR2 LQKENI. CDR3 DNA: TGTGCCAGCTCACCAGGGGTCAATCAGCCCCAGCATTTT. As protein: CASSPGVNQPQHF.

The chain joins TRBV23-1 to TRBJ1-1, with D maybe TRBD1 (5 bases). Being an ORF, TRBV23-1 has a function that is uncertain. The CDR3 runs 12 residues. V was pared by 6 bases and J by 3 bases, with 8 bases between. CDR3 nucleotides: TGCGCCAGCAGCGTGGGGGACACTGAAGCTTTCTTT. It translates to CASSVGDTEAFF.